A selection of T cell receptor beta chains follows, all from one sample in a study of beta chain features in type 1 diabetes. Method: immunoSEQ multiplex PCR; TCRdb's copy keeps in-frame clones and lacks some. This sample has tens of thousands of clones, with around 49% found just once. Specimen: central memory CD4+ T cells from blood. The receptors were sampled from a man aged 25-45 years with type 1 diabetes. Both conserved end residues are part of each CDR3. Each record gives: D gene, J gene, V gene, clone size, CDR3 protein, CDR3 DNA. The D gene is left open where the match is weak. The size of a clone is reported for some rows only, either as once, few or many, or as a class for expanded clones.

TRBD2 TRBJ2-2 TRBV7-2 once CASSLVGLAGGSTGELFF TGTGCCAGCAGCTTAGTCGGGCTAGCGGGAGGCAGCACCGGGGAGCTGTTTTTT
TRBD1 TRBJ2-3 TRBV5-1 - CASSPDRGTVDTQYF TGCGCCAGCAGCCCCGACAGGGGTACTGTGGATACGCAGTATTTT
- TRBJ2-5 TRBV9 - CASSPTAGFQETQYF TGTGCCAGCAGCCCTACGGCAGGGTTCCAAGAGACCCAGTACTTC
- TRBJ2-1 TRBV2 few CASRYTDEQFF TGTGCCAGCAGATACACCGATGAGCAGTTCTTC
TRBD2 TRBJ2-3 TRBV7-2 - CASSLASLARDTQYF TGTGCCAGCAGCTTAGCATCACTAGCGCGCGATACGCAGTATTTT
TRBD1 TRBJ1-1 TRBV19 - CASSGHGTERKAFF TGTGCCAGTAGTGGGCACGGGACAGAACGCAAAGCTTTCTTT
TRBD1 TRBJ1-5 TRBV6-6 - CASRGRQGSSNQPQHF TGTGCCAGCAGGGGCCGACAGGGTAGTAGCAATCAGCCCCAGCATTTT
- TRBJ1-5 TRBV6-6 - CALGGVNQPQHF TGTGCCTTGGGAGGGGTCAATCAGCCCCAGCATTTT
TRBD2 TRBJ2-5 TRBV5-6 - CASSRTSSETQYF TGTGCCAGCAGCCGGACTAGCTCAGAGACCCAGTACTTC
TRBD1 TRBJ1-1 TRBV5-1 - CASSLGDRALGNTEAFF TGCGCCAGCAGCTTGGGGGACAGGGCCTTAGGCAACACTGAAGCTTTCTTT
- TRBJ2-7 TRBV7-9 - CASSWGGYEQYF TGTGCCAGCAGCTGGGGAGGCTACGAGCAGTACTTC
TRBD1 TRBJ1-1 TRBV6-1 - CASTRGRRTEAFF TGTGCCAGCACTAGGGGGCGGAGGACTGAAGCTTTCTTT
- TRBJ1-1 TRBV18 - CASSPTGGSNTEAFF TGTGCCAGCTCACCGACTGGGGGCTCGAACACTGAAGCTTTCTTT
- TRBJ1-3 TRBV18 - CASSLDRSSGNTIYF TGTGCCAGCTCACTTGACAGGTCCTCTGGAAACACCATATATTTT
- TRBJ2-7 TRBV18 - CASSQTSGTVDEQYF TGTGCCAGCTCACAAACTTCAGGGACTGTCGACGAGCAGTACTTC
- TRBJ2-5 TRBV29-1 - CSVEDHEGRETQYF TGCAGCGTTGAAGATCACGAGGGTCGAGAGACCCAGTACTTC
TRBD2 TRBJ2-3 TRBV5-1 - CASSTGLAGNTDTQYF TGCGCCAGCAGCACGGGACTAGCGGGAAACACAGATACGCAGTATTTT
- TRBJ2-6 TRBV14 - CASSPRQGRAGANVLTF TGTGCCAGCAGCCCGAGACAGGGGAGGGCTGGGGCCAACGTCCTGACTTTC
TRBD2 TRBJ2-3 TRBV11-3 - CASSPRGSGGLDTQYF TGTGCCAGCAGCCCCCGCGGTAGCGGGGGTCTTGATACGCAGTATTTT
TRBD2 TRBJ2-5 TRBV2 few CASTTSGSVETQYF TGTGCCAGCACCACTAGCGGGAGCGTGGAGACCCAGTACTTC
- TRBJ2-2 TRBV7-9 once CASSPRPNGGTGELFF TGTGCCAGCAGCCCCAGGCCAAACGGGGGCACCGGGGAGCTGTTTTTT
- TRBJ2-1 TRBV14 few CASSQGQRSVEQFF TGTGCCAGCAGCCAAGGCCAACGCAGCGTTGAGCAGTTCTTC
- TRBJ1-5 TRBV29-1 - CSAGHSNQPQHF TGCAGCGCAGGGCATAGCAATCAGCCCCAGCATTTT
TRBD1 TRBJ2-4 TRBV6-5 few CASRLGQGVIQYF TGTGCCAGCAGATTAGGACAGGGAGTCATTCAGTACTTC
TRBD2 TRBJ2-7 TRBV7-8 - CASSFSGRAYEQYF TGTGCCAGCAGCTTTAGCGGGAGGGCCTACGAGCAGTACTTC
TRBD1 TRBJ1-5 TRBV29-1 - CSASQGASNQPQHF TGCAGCGCTTCCCAGGGGGCCAGCAATCAGCCCCAGCATTTT
TRBD2 TRBJ2-7 TRBV5-1 - CASSYLAGDYEQYF TGCGCCAGCAGTTATCTAGCGGGAGACTACGAGCAGTACTTC
TRBD2 TRBJ2-3 TRBV4-2 - CASSQGGLAFSTDTQYF TGTGCCAGCAGCCAGGGGGGACTAGCATTCAGCACAGATACGCAGTATTTT
- TRBJ2-5 TRBV5-1 - CASSPEGQETQYF TGCGCCAGCAGCCCGGAGGGACAAGAGACCCAGTACTTC
TRBD2 TRBJ2-1 TRBV30 - CAWDRLAGNEQFF TGTGCCTGGGATAGACTAGCGGGGAATGAGCAGTTCTTC
TRBD1 TRBJ1-4 TRBV18 - CASSPNDRAEKLFF TGTGCCAGCTCACCAAATGACAGGGCTGAAAAACTGTTTTTT
- TRBJ1-2 TRBV6-1 few CASSADREYGGYTF TGTGCCAGCAGCGCGGACAGAGAATATGGTGGCTACACCTTC
- TRBJ1-1 TRBV5-1 - CASSFKTGKYTEAFF TGCGCCAGCAGCTTTAAAACAGGGAAGTACACTGAAGCTTTCTTT
- TRBJ1-1 TRBV10-3 once CAISPGAGAFF TGTGCCATCTCCCCTGGGGCGGGGGCTTTCTTT
TRBD1 TRBJ1-2 TRBV29-1 few CSAEDRTNYGYTF TGCAGCGCAGAGGACAGGACTAACTATGGCTACACCTTC
- TRBJ1-4 TRBV4-1 - CASSHTRGEKLFF TGCGCCAGCAGCCACACGAGGGGGGAAAAACTGTTTTTT
- TRBJ2-7 TRBV28 few CASSLTAANEQYF TGTGCCAGCAGTTTGACGGCAGCGAACGAGCAGTACTTC
TRBD2 TRBJ2-3 TRBV5-1 few CASSSSGGATDTQYF TGCGCCAGCAGCTCTAGCGGGGGGGCCACAGATACGCAGTATTTT
- TRBJ2-1 TRBV11-3 once CASSKSGPPTYNEQFF TGTGCCAGCAGCAAATCCGGTCCCCCTACCTACAATGAGCAGTTCTTC
- TRBJ1-2 TRBV5-8 - CASSLTTAANYGYTF TGTGCCAGCAGCTTGACCACAGCAGCTAACTATGGCTACACCTTC
- TRBJ1-2 TRBV28 - CASSSRVDGYTF TGTGCCAGCAGTTCCAGGGTAGATGGCTACACCTTC
- TRBJ2-2 TRBV5-6 - CASSPTSTGELFF TGTGCCAGCAGCCCCACCAGTACCGGGGAGCTGTTTTTT
- TRBJ2-7 TRBV29-1 - CTVGPLAQGSYEQYF TGCACAGTTGGCCCATTAGCCCAGGGCTCCTACGAGCAGTACTTC
- TRBJ2-2 TRBV5-4 - CASSLAAGGAGELFF TGTGCCAGCAGCTTGGCGGCGGGTGGGGCCGGGGAGCTGTTTTTT
- TRBJ2-5 TRBV9 few CASSVGHGGQETQYF TGTGCCAGCAGCGTGGGACATGGCGGTCAAGAGACCCAGTACTTC
- TRBJ2-1 TRBV30 few CAWSSERLYNEQFF TGTGCCTGGAGTTCGGAGCGGTTATACAATGAGCAGTTCTTC
TRBD2 TRBJ2-7 TRBV4-1 - CASSQALAGGLGEQYF TGCGCCAGCAGCCAAGCTCTAGCGGGGGGGCTGGGTGAGCAGTACTTC
TRBD1 TRBJ2-7 TRBV7-2 - CASSSGQGAYEQYF TGTGCCAGCAGCTCCGGCCAGGGGGCCTACGAGCAGTACTTC
- TRBJ2-5 TRBV18 few CASSPGTQETQYF TGTGCCAGCTCACCAGGGACTCAAGAGACCCAGTACTTC
- TRBJ2-3 TRBV5-4 - CASSLNREGDTQYF TGTGCCAGCAGCTTGAACAGGGAAGGAGATACGCAGTATTTT
TRBD2 TRBJ2-2 TRBV10-1 - CASTGGAGNTGELFF TGCGCCAGCACGGGAGGAGCGGGAAACACCGGGGAGCTGTTTTTT